These T cell receptor beta chains were read from a single sample in a study of technical replicates of blood from four donors. The data were produced by immunoSEQ multiplex PCR, yet TCRdb's version contains in-frame clones alone and is incomplete. The data contain 73,000 or so clones, roughly 90% of them seen just once; the ten biggest clones take up 0.2% to 0.25%. Source material: T cells isolated from PBMCs. These receptors came from a human donor in good health. The CDR3 runs from the conserved cysteine through the conserved F or W. Size is omitted from some rows. Given values are once, few, many or a class for expanded clones.

V gene: TRBV1
J gene: TRBJ2-2
clone size: .
CDR3 protein: CTSSQEVWEVSGELFF

V gene: TRBV7-2
J gene: TRBJ2-2
clone size: .
CDR3 protein: CASSLVNWDRKDDGELFF

V gene: TRBV6-5
J gene: TRBJ1-2
clone size: .
CDR3 protein: CASSSVRRTNGYTF

V gene: TRBV5-5
J gene: TRBJ2-7
clone size: .
CDR3 protein: CASSSPGAASYEQYF

V gene: TRBV28
J gene: TRBJ1-1
clone size: once
CDR3 protein: CASSLWDRNTEAFF

V gene: TRBV18
J gene: TRBJ2-5
clone size: .
CDR3 protein: CASSARDYQTQYF

V gene: TRBV12-5
J gene: TRBJ1-5
clone size: .
CDR3 protein: CASGLAVTQQPQHF

V gene: TRBV5-1
J gene: TRBJ2-7
clone size: .
CDR3 protein: CASSLALAGFEQYF

V gene: TRBV11-2
J gene: TRBJ2-7
clone size: .
CDR3 protein: CASSLEPVSGAYEQYF

V gene: TRBV29-1
J gene: TRBJ1-1
clone size: .
CDR3 protein: CSVVQRRNTEAFF

V gene: TRBV19
J gene: TRBJ1-6
clone size: .
CDR3 protein: CASSIQDRGEIGSPLHF

V gene: TRBV19
J gene: TRBJ1-5
clone size: .
CDR3 protein: CASSQTGHNQPQHF

V gene: TRBV12-5
J gene: TRBJ2-2
clone size: few
CDR3 protein: CASGIWGGGRTGELFF

V gene: TRBV11-1
J gene: TRBJ2-1
clone size: .
CDR3 protein: CASSLELGLAVYNEQFF

V gene: TRBV6-5
J gene: TRBJ1-1
clone size: .
CDR3 protein: CASRDTGASSTEAFF

V gene: TRBV4-2
J gene: TRBJ1-2
clone size: .
CDR3 protein: CASSRDGAVGNGYTF

V gene: TRBV5-1
J gene: TRBJ2-1
clone size: .
CDR3 protein: CASSDRTSGNNEQFF

V gene: TRBV5-1
J gene: TRBJ1-2
clone size: .
CDR3 protein: CASSLAVIGGYGYTF

V gene: TRBV5-6
J gene: TRBJ2-6
clone size: .
CDR3 protein: CASSSRVSGANVLTF

V gene: TRBV11-2
J gene: TRBJ1-2
clone size: .
CDR3 protein: CASSPGQGAFSSYTF

V gene: TRBV12-5
J gene: TRBJ2-7
clone size: .
CDR3 protein: CASGLTLRGEQYF

V gene: TRBV5-1
J gene: TRBJ2-7
clone size: .
CDR3 protein: CASSWGEGWYEQYF

V gene: TRBV27
J gene: TRBJ2-1
clone size: .
CDR3 protein: CASSFGLGYNEQFF

V gene: TRBV9
J gene: TRBJ1-2
clone size: .
CDR3 protein: CASSVAIGEGYGYTF

V gene: TRBV7-9
J gene: TRBJ2-7
clone size: .
CDR3 protein: CASTHRDRPYEQYF

V gene: TRBV30
J gene: TRBJ2-7
clone size: .
CDR3 protein: CAWSAPGLADEQYF

V gene: TRBV7-9
J gene: TRBJ2-7
clone size: once
CDR3 protein: CASSYRFEQYF

V gene: TRBV10-3
J gene: TRBJ2-7
clone size: .
CDR3 protein: CAISEDGGWLHSYEQYF

V gene: TRBV27
J gene: TRBJ2-7
clone size: .
CDR3 protein: CASSLYLQGAYEQYF

V gene: TRBV2
J gene: TRBJ1-2
clone size: .
CDR3 protein: CASSSLETRGGGYTF

V gene: TRBV15
J gene: TRBJ1-1
clone size: .
CDR3 protein: CATSRVSQEAFF

V gene: TRBV10-3
J gene: TRBJ2-7
clone size: .
CDR3 protein: CAINPGQGPYEQYF

V gene: TRBV2
J gene: TRBJ1-5
clone size: .
CDR3 protein: CASSGSGYSNQPQHF

V gene: TRBV6-5
J gene: TRBJ2-3
clone size: .
CDR3 protein: CASSYEGSGLDTQYF

V gene: TRBV27
J gene: TRBJ2-3
clone size: .
CDR3 protein: CATQASGGSDTQYF

V gene: TRBV27
J gene: TRBJ1-4
clone size: .
CDR3 protein: CASSPESTNEKLFF

V gene: TRBV19
J gene: TRBJ1-5
clone size: .
CDR3 protein: CALEPGQDFYSNQPQHF

V gene: TRBV6-1
J gene: TRBJ2-7
clone size: .
CDR3 protein: CASSEAIYRAAIYNEQYF

V gene: TRBV28
J gene: TRBJ2-7
clone size: .
CDR3 protein: CASRGAGAPAGDEQYF

V gene: TRBV6-1
J gene: TRBJ2-2
clone size: .
CDR3 protein: CASRKDRDTGELFF

V gene: TRBV11-2
J gene: TRBJ1-1
clone size: .
CDR3 protein: CASSVRQGLMTEAFF

V gene: TRBV6-6
J gene: TRBJ1-4
clone size: .
CDR3 protein: CASSYPPGQNEKLFF

V gene: TRBV14
J gene: TRBJ1-1
clone size: .
CDR3 protein: CASSQDAGTEAFF

V gene: TRBV6-5
J gene: TRBJ2-3
clone size: .
CDR3 protein: CASSYWGLRTDTQYF

V gene: TRBV6-1
J gene: TRBJ1-4
clone size: .
CDR3 protein: CASKGTGASEKLFF

V gene: TRBV4-1
J gene: TRBJ2-5
clone size: .
CDR3 protein: CASSQDPGSQETQYF

V gene: TRBV28
J gene: TRBJ1-5
clone size: .
CDR3 protein: CASSRLSSRDNIKPQHF

V gene: TRBV30
J gene: TRBJ2-7
clone size: .
CDR3 protein: CAWSVTPTGYEQYF

V gene: TRBV2
J gene: TRBJ2-7
clone size: .
CDR3 protein: CASSNKGADEQYF

V gene: TRBV30
J gene: TRBJ1-2
clone size: .
CDR3 protein: CAWSVGGLYGYTF

V gene: TRBV6-1
J gene: TRBJ2-7
clone size: once
CDR3 protein: CASSGSGSSYEQYF

V gene: TRBV11-2
J gene: TRBJ2-7
clone size: .
CDR3 protein: CASSSLSQLGTGSYEQYF

V gene: TRBV5-4
J gene: TRBJ2-7
clone size: .
CDR3 protein: CASSLAEGSDEQYF

V gene: TRBV23-1
J gene: TRBJ1-2
clone size: .
CDR3 protein: CASSPGGDRVDESYGYTF

V gene: TRBV2
J gene: TRBJ2-2
clone size: .
CDR3 protein: CASSLRAAGGRQDPGELFF

V gene: TRBV28
J gene: TRBJ2-3
clone size: .
CDR3 protein: CASSLPLQGGTDTQYF

V gene: TRBV5-1
J gene: TRBJ2-5
clone size: .
CDR3 protein: CASSLVGLAGDETQYF

V gene: TRBV27
J gene: TRBJ1-1
clone size: .
CDR3 protein: CASSFEGAGGTEAFF

V gene: TRBV9
J gene: TRBJ2-3
clone size: .
CDR3 protein: CASSSRGGTDTQYF

V gene: TRBV6-1
J gene: TRBJ2-2
clone size: .
CDR3 protein: CASSTRGGDGELFF